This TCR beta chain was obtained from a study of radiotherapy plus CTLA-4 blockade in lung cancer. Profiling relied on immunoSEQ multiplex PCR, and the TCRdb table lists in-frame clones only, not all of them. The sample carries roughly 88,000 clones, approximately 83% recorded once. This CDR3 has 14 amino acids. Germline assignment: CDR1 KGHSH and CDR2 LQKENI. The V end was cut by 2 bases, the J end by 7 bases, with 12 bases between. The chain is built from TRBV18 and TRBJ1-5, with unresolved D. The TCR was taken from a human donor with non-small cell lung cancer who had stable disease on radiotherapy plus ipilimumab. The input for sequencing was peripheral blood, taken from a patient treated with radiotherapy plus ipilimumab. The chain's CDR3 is CASSPGLGGQPQHF. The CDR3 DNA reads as TGTGCCAGCTCACCAGGCTTAGGTGGACAGCCCCAGCATTTT.